This is a list of T cell receptor beta chains from one sample in a study of blood T cell repertoires in COVID-19. Repertoires were generated with immunoSEQ multiplex PCR, while TCRdb's copy carries only in-frame clones and drops some. Among over 130,000 clones listed, about 82% were seen once. The sequencing input was peripheral blood. These receptor sequences come from a man aged 50 or older with acute or convalescent COVID-19. CDR3s include the opening cysteine and the closing phenylalanine or tryptophan. Each record gives: J gene, V gene, CDR3 protein.

>TRBJ1-2|TRBV7-9
CASSLGQTDGYTF
>TRBJ1-5|TRBV27
CASSLSQVGRRGSQPQHF
>TRBJ1-2|TRBV14
CASSLRGGSYGYTF
>TRBJ1-2|TRBV14
CASSQGAGADYGYTF
>TRBJ1-2|TRBV15
CATSRNRGANYGYTF
>TRBJ2-1|TRBV27
CASSLTAPSGNEQFF
>TRBJ1-1|TRBV4-2
CASSQVGGAGATEAFF
>TRBJ1-4|TRBV15
CATSREWDRPPLF
>TRBJ2-1|TRBV28
CASSLWGLGNNEQFF
>TRBJ2-1|TRBV5-1
CASKLAGTYNEQFF
>TRBJ1-2|TRBV27
CASSPGQGRANYGYTF
>TRBJ2-3|TRBV3-1/TRBV3-2
CASSQGGDSDTQYF
>TRBJ2-1|TRBV29-1
CSVDMSGNEQFF
>TRBJ1-1|TRBV21-1
CASSKLGGLGTEAFF
>TRBJ2-5|TRBV6-5
CASMTSGAPAAQYF
>TRBJ1-2|TRBV12-3/TRBV12-4
CASSPGAGGYTF
>TRBJ2-7|TRBV9
CASSVASRGEGSSLAGANSYEQYF
>TRBJ2-5|TRBV10-2
CASSESLGLAHGETQYF
>TRBJ1-2|TRBV5-8
CASSLSRGGNYGYTF
>TRBJ2-2|TRBV5-4
CASSPGGRDTGELFF
>TRBJ1-5|TRBV18
CASSPPGASNQPQHF
>TRBJ2-7|TRBV12-3/TRBV12-4
CASSPNSYEQYF
>TRBJ2-2|TRBV21-1
CASSKEEGVGTGELFF
>TRBJ1-5|TRBV7-8
CASSPVPSGIRNQPQHF
>TRBJ1-6|TRBV25-1
CASQEGWDNSPLHF
>TRBJ1-6|TRBV7-2
CASSTGQGVNSPLHF
>TRBJ1-3|TRBV4-1
CASSQDERTGNTIYF
>TRBJ1-2|TRBV28
CASSSPVAGYTF
>TRBJ2-7|TRBV16
CASSQLGTGFYEQYF
>TRBJ2-1|TRBV19
CASSITLGGGSYNEQFF
>TRBJ1-2|TRBV3-1/TRBV3-2
CASMNRGNYGYTF
>TRBJ2-1|TRBV7-3
CASSGGTYNEQFF
>TRBJ2-5|TRBV2
CASRDMGAWETQYF
>TRBJ1-2|TRBV12-3/TRBV12-4
CASSLGGDYTF
>TRBJ1-6|TRBV6-5
CASSYSSNSPLHF
>TRBJ2-3|TRBV20-1
CSASPGLTQYF